The 28 T cell receptor beta chains below were found in one sample sequenced in a study of CD8+ T cells in alopecia areata. cDNA prepared by RNA extraction and subsequent reverse transcription served as the template for sequencing. Profiling relied on immunoSEQ multiplex PCR, and the TCRdb table lists in-frame clones only, not all of them. The data show 140,000 to 150,000 clones, 80% to 90% seen once. The starting material was CD8+ T cells sorted from blood, obtained at week 0. The receptors stem from a human donor with alopecia areata.

The V call is TRBV7-9, the J call TRBJ2-7, with D possibly TRBD1 on 6 matching bases. Trimming took off 7 bases at V and 0 bases at J, with 13 bases between the two ends. The germline V gene encodes CDR1 SEHNR and CDR2 FQNEAQ (reference sequence). The CDR3 consists of 14 residues. For the CDR3, the DNA is TGTGCCAGCACCAGTGACAGGAGCTCCTACGAGCAGTACTTC. This translates into CASTSDRSSYEQYF. Full variable domain (missing parts from reference TRBV7-9 and TRBJ2-7): DTGVSQNPRHKITKRGQNVTFRCDPISEHNRLYWYRQTLGQGPEFLTYFQNEAQLEKSRLLSDRFSAERPKGSFSTLEIQRTEQGDSAMYLCASTSDRSSYEQYFGPGTRLTVT.

This clone occurred a few times. At one end, the junction sequence differs from germline, possibly due to a read error. Within the sample, other DNA sequences also encode this same CDR3. The CDR3 loop reads CASSLAGSYNEQFF. CDR3 DNA sequence: TGTGCCAGCAGCCTAGCAGGCTCCTACAATGAGCAGTTCTTC. This chain connects TRBV7-9 to TRBJ2-1; perhaps TRBD2 as D (5 bases). CDR1 is SEHNR and CDR2 is FQNEAQ in the germline V gene (reference sequence). This CDR3 comprises 14 residues. Using reference TRBV7-9 and TRBJ2-1 for the parts outside the CDR3, the full variable domain is DTGVSQNPRHKITKRGQNVTFRCDPISEHNRLYWYRQTLGQGPEFLTYFQNEAQLEKSRLLSDRFSAERPKGSFSTLEIQRTEQGDSAMYLCASSLAGSYNEQFFGPGTRLTVL.

The V gene is TRBV10-1, the J gene TRBJ2-5, with a weak D call TRBD1 (5 bases). CDR1 and CDR2 from the germline V gene are WNHNN and SYGVQD (reference sequence). V was clipped by 0 bases and J by 4 bases, with 12 bases between them. The CDR3 is made up of 15 amino acids. CDR3 sequence (DNA): TGCGCCAGCAGTGAGTCAAGGGGTTTACGAGAGACCCAGTACTTC. This sequence encodes CASSESRGLRETQYF.

This sequence joins TRBV6-1 and TRBJ1-1; no firm D call. The CDR3 totals 12 residues. Germline values: CDR1 MNHNS, CDR2 SASEGT. V gave up 4 bases and J gave up 4 bases, with 7 bases separating them. The CDR3 loop is CASSVLSTEAFF. The CDR3 bases are TGTGCCAGCAGTGTACTTAGCACTGAAGCTTTCTTT.

The chain uses TRBV14 and TRBJ1-1; TRBD1 agrees at 9 bases. Germline CDR1 and CDR2: SGHDN and FVKESK. CDR3 length: 15 amino acids. V lost 3 bases, J lost 1 base, and 3 bases stayed unmatched. Here the CDR3 reads CASSQWGQGNTEAFF. CDR3 nucleotide sequence: TGTGCCAGCAGCCAGTGGGGACAGGGGAACACTGAAGCTTTCTTT.

The chain recombines TRBV2 with TRBJ2-1; D might be TRBD1 or TRBD2, each matching 5 bases. V was cut by 11 bases and J by 1 base, with 9 bases left in between. The CDR3 is 12 residues long. Germline loops: CDR1 SNHLY, CDR2 FYNNEI. The CDR3 DNA follows: TGTGCCGGCGAGGGGTCCTACAATGAGCAGTTCTTC. Its protein product is CAGEGSYNEQFF.

The chain has TRBV30 and TRBJ2-7; unclear D gene. CDR3 length: 12 amino acids. Trimming removed 6 bases at V and 2 bases at J, with 11 bases between. CDR1 and CDR2 from the germline V gene are GTSNPN and SVGIG (reference sequence). In nucleotides, the CDR3 is TGTGCCTGCTACCAAACCCCCTACGAGCAGTACTTC. This sequence encodes CACYQTPYEQYF.

The chain has TRBV5-1 and TRBJ1-1; D is ambiguous. This CDR3 region has 15 residues. V dropped 0 bases and J dropped 1 base, with 10 bases sitting between them. Looked up from germline, CDR1 is SGHRS and CDR2 is YFSETQ. The CDR3 DNA reads TGCGCCAGCAGCTTGGGATCGGGAGAGAACACTGAAGCTTTCTTT. This codes for CASSLGSGENTEAFF.

The CDR3 DNA follows: TGTGCCAGCAGCTTAGACCCTCAGGGGAATCAGCCCCAGCATTTT. It yields the protein CASSLDPQGNQPQHF. The chain couples TRBV7-9 to TRBJ1-5, with a tentative D call TRBD1 (6 bases). Looked up from germline, CDR1 is SEHNR and CDR2 is FQNEAQ (reference sequence). The CDR3 loop spans 15 amino acids. Trimming took off 1 base at V and 4 bases at J, with 11 bases between the two ends.

The chain joins TRBV30 to TRBJ1-1, with D hard to call. Germline V CDR1 and CDR2: GTSNPN, SVGIG (reference sequence). The CDR3 covers 11 residues. The CDR3 loop is CVANRNTEAFF. Here the CDR3 DNA reads TGTGTCGCCAACAGGAACACTGAAGCTTTCTTT.

V is TRBV25-1 and J is TRBJ2-1; D possibly corresponds to TRBD1 (5 bases). The V end lost 0 bases, the J end lost 5 bases, and 11 bases lay between the germline ends. The germline gives CDR1 MGHDK, CDR2 SYGVNS. The CDR3 covers 15 residues. CDR3 nucleotides: TGTGCCAGCAGTGAATATAGGGGCAGAAACAATGAGCAGTTCTTC. This gives the protein CASSEYRGRNNEQFF.

V is TRBV6-5 and J is TRBJ2-1; TRBD1 matches 7 bases. From germline, CDR1 is MNHEY and CDR2 SVGAGI. With 0 bases clipped from V and 2 bases from J, the junction kept 1 base outside the gene matches. This CDR3 spans 15 amino acids. The CDR3 loop is CASSYSGGAYNEQFF. The CDR3 nucleotides are TGTGCCAGCAGTTACTCAGGGGGCGCCTACAATGAGCAGTTCTTC.

V gene TRBV9 combines with J gene TRBJ1-6; D possibly corresponds to TRBD1 (5 bases). This CDR3 contains 17 residues. V was cut by 3 bases and J by 1 base, with 14 bases left in between. In germline, CDR1 is SGDLS, CDR2 YYNGEE. DNA of the CDR3: TGTGCCAGCAGCGAAGCTGTGGGGGGATCCTATAATTCACCCCTCCACTTT. As protein: CASSEAVGGSYNSPLHF.

The chain uses TRBV19 and TRBJ1-1; D is uncertain. The CDR3 contains 13 residues. Germline V CDR1 and CDR2: LNHDA, SQIVND (reference sequence). V was shortened by 3 bases and J by 10 bases, with 15 bases between the two germline ends. This CDR3 is CASSISAGVAAFF. CDR3 DNA: TGTGCCAGTAGTATCTCGGCAGGAGTGGCAGCTTTCTTT.

This clone has a single count. The genes are TRBV2 and TRBJ2-3, with 10 bases lining up with TRBD2. V lost 5 bases to trimming and J lost 4 bases; unmatched junction nucleotides: 6. CDR1 and CDR2 from the germline V gene are SNHLY and FYNNEI. The CDR3 consists of 15 residues. The CDR3 loop is CASSPLAGEPDTQYF. CDR3 DNA: TGTGCCAGCAGTCCCCTAGCGGGAGAACCAGATACGCAGTATTTT.

The J gene is TRBJ1-4, the V gene TRBV30, with 8 positions matching TRBD1. The V segment lost 0 bases and the J segment 8 bases; nucleotides outside the gene matches: 8. Germline V gene lookup returns CDR1 GTSNPN and CDR2 SVGIG (reference sequence). There are 15 residues in the CDR3. CDR3 DNA sequence: TGTGCCTGGAGTGTAACGGACAGGGATGGCGAAAAACTGTTTTTT. Amino acids: CAWSVTDRDGEKLFF.

The chain joins TRBV9 to TRBJ1-2; D gene ambiguous. Germline V lookup: CDR1 SGDLS, CDR2 YYNGEE. The CDR3 has 14 residues. V shed 3 bases and J shed 0 bases, with 9 bases lying between them. CDR3 coding DNA: TGTGCCAGCAGCGCAGGAGCTACTAACTATGGCTACACCTTC. It yields the protein CASSAGATNYGYTF.

The genes are TRBV9 and TRBJ2-3; TRBD2 matches 9 bases. The CDR3 contains 19 residues. Germline-derived CDR1 and CDR2 are SGDLS and YYNGEE. V lost 3 bases, J lost 2 bases, and 16 bases stayed unmatched. Here the CDR3 reads CASSESSGAGGGITDTQYF. The CDR3 DNA reads TGTGCCAGCAGCGAAAGCTCCGGTGCGGGAGGGGGCATCACAGATACGCAGTATTTT.

In this sample, this clone turned up once. The rearrangement uses TRBV27 and TRBJ2-1; 7 bases line up with TRBD2. Germline V CDR1 and CDR2: MNHEY, SMNVEV (reference sequence). J gave up 2 bases and V 6 bases, and 10 bases lay outside the gene matches. This CDR3 is built from 16 residues. The CDR3 sequence: CASRAYLAGTYNEQFF. DNA for the CDR3: TGTGCCAGCAGGGCCTATTTAGCGGGCACCTACAATGAGCAGTTCTTC.

This clone has just one count. The rearrangement links TRBV4-1 to TRBJ1-1; D gene ambiguous. Germline lookup yields CDR1 MGHRA and CDR2 YSYEKL. The V end lost 0 bases, the J end lost 7 bases, and 9 bases lay between the germline ends. This CDR3 comprises 13 residues. CDR3 amino acids: CASSQDPRFEAFF. The CDR3 DNA follows: TGCGCCAGCAGCCAAGATCCCCGGTTTGAAGCTTTCTTT.

V and J are TRBV7-6 and TRBJ1-3; 7 positions match TRBD1. J gave up 2 bases and V 3 bases, and 4 bases lay outside the gene matches. The CDR3 runs 15 residues. The germline V gene encodes CDR1 SGHVS and CDR2 FNYEAQ. CDR3 coding DNA: TGTGCCAGCAGCTTTGAGGGGGCGACTGGAAACACCATATATTTT. Amino acid sequence: CASSFEGATGNTIYF.

J is TRBJ2-7 and V is TRBV25-1; D is perhaps TRBD1 (6 bases). This CDR3 is built from 11 residues. CDR1 and CDR2 (germline): MGHDK, SYGVNS. Between the trimmed V and J ends, which lost 6 bases and 3 bases, there was a span of 6 bases. DNA of the CDR3: TGTGCCAGCAGACAGGGCTACGAGCAGTACTTC. Amino acid sequence: CASRQGYEQYF.

This clone appeared a few times. The chain links TRBV9 to TRBJ1-1; unclear D gene. The CDR3 is made up of 16 amino acids. The germline CDR1 and CDR2 sequences are SGDLS and YYNGEE. V lost 0 bases to trimming and J lost 1 base, with 13 bases between them. The DNA of the CDR3 is TGTGCCAGCAGCGTAGTAGATGGCAGAAAGAACACTGAAGCTTTCTTT. This sequence encodes CASSVVDGRKNTEAFF.

The chain carries TRBV7-2 and TRBJ2-7, with D possibly matching TRBD1 (6 bases). Looked up from germline, CDR1 is SGHTA and CDR2 is FQGNSA. Trimming removed 4 bases at V and 6 bases at J, with 16 bases between. The CDR3 consists of 14 residues. CDR3 amino acids: CASSSTQGLFEQYF. DNA for the CDR3: TGTGCCAGCAGCTCAACGCAGGGGCTCTTCGAGCAGTACTTC.

The rearrangement links TRBV30 to TRBJ2-1; D gene unclear. The V end lost 2 bases, the J end lost 9 bases, and 8 bases lay between the germline ends. Germline V gene data show CDR1 as GTSNPN and CDR2 as SVGIG (reference sequence). The CDR3 runs 11 residues. CDR3 nucleotide sequence: TGTGCCTGGAGTTCGATGTTTGAGCAGTTCTTC. Translated, it gives CAWSSMFEQFF. Complete variable domain (other parts from reference TRBV30 and TRBJ2-1): SQTIHQWPATLVQPVGSPLSLECTVEGTSNPNLYWYRQAAGRGLQLLFYSVGIGQISSEVPQNLSASRPQDRQFILSSKKLLLSDSGFYLCAWSSMFEQFFGPGTRLTVL.

V and J are TRBV27 and TRBJ2-7; D gene uncertain. The V gene's germline CDR1 is MNHEY and CDR2 SMNVEV (reference sequence). The CDR3 sequence is 14 residues long. V lost 2 bases, J lost 2 bases, and 10 bases lay in between. For the CDR3, the DNA is TGTGCCAGCAGTTTAGCCCCCGGTACCTACGAGCAGTACTTC. It specifies CASSLAPGTYEQYF.

The genes are TRBV7-2 and TRBJ2-5, with TRBD2 matching over 13 bases. This CDR3 region has 15 residues. Trimming removed 5 bases from V and 11 bases from J; junction bases left unmatched: 11. In germline, CDR1 is SGHTA, CDR2 FQGNSA. The CDR3 loop reads CASSLTSGRAREQYF. For the CDR3, the DNA is TGTGCCAGCAGCCTCACTAGCGGGAGGGCCCGGGAGCAGTACTTC. Full variable domain (missing parts from reference TRBV7-2 and TRBJ2-5): GAGVSQSPSNKVTEKGKDVELRCDPISGHTALYWYRQSLGQGLEFLIYFQGNSAPDKSGLPSDRFSAERTGGSVSTLTIQRTQQEDSAVYLCASSLTSGRAREQYFGPGTRLLVL.

The sample holds a few counts of this clone. The chain couples TRBV5-4 to TRBJ2-3; D perhaps matches TRBD2 (6 bases). The CDR3 extends over 16 amino acids. V lost 0 bases and J lost 0, with 11 bases in between. Germline values: CDR1 SGHNT, CDR2 YYREEE (reference sequence). The CDR3 region is CASSLVGGISTDTQYF. The CDR3 region has the DNA TGTGCCAGCAGCTTGGTGGGCGGGATTAGCACAGATACGCAGTATTTT.